Below are 27 T cell receptor beta chains sequenced from a single sample in a study of control samples from healthy donors and cancer patients (dated by TCRdb to the early 2020s). The library relied on the immunoSEQ multiplex PCR assay. This is the immuneACCESS table as TCRdb keeps it, with only in-frame sequences that have V and J called. A part of the clones is gone; compared with another copy, unresolved V genes explain less than half, and the rest is unexplained. The sample has under 450,000 clones on record, around nine tenths of them singletons. 5% to 7% of the sample goes to the ten largest clones. Sequenced: PBMCs. These receptors were taken from a man aged 35 to 55 with head and neck cancer.

This rearrangement joins TRBV28 to TRBJ2-2; the match to TRBD1 covers 12 bases. Germline CDR1 is MDHEN and CDR2 is SYDVKM. There are 15 residues in the CDR3. With 2 bases clipped from V and 9 bases from J, the junction kept 4 bases outside the gene matches. This CDR3 reads CASSLAGTGGRELFF. CDR3 nucleotides: TGTGCCAGCAGTTTAGCCGGGACAGGGGGCCGGGAGCTGTTTTTT.

The chain couples TRBV6-6 to TRBJ2-7; D is unresolved. V was clipped by 0 bases and J by 6 bases, with 3 bases between them. This CDR3 spans 11 amino acids. CDR1 is MNHNY and CDR2 is SVGAGI in the germline V gene (reference sequence). Here the CDR3 DNA reads TGTGCCAGCAGTTACTCGAGCGAGCAGTACTTC. The encoded protein is CASSYSSEQYF.

The chain couples TRBV30 to TRBJ1-4, with D perhaps TRBD1 (6 bases). The CDR3 runs 14 residues. V shed 3 bases and J shed 7 bases, with 15 bases lying between them. Germline lookup yields CDR1 GTSNPN and CDR2 SVGIG (reference sequence). The CDR3 sequence is CAWRPTGSIEKLFF. CDR3 in DNA: TGTGCCTGGAGACCTACAGGGTCTATTGAAAAACTGTTTTTT.

The rearrangement uses TRBV11-2 and TRBJ1-6, with TRBD1 as a possible D gene (6 bases). CDR1 and CDR2 from the germline V gene are SGHAT and FQNNGV. This CDR3 spans 14 amino acids. V lost 3 bases and J lost 9, with 12 bases in between. The CDR3 is CASSFTGRGSPLHF. In DNA form, the CDR3 reads TGTGCCAGCAGCTTTACAGGGAGGGGTTCACCCCTCCACTTT.

This chain links TRBV30 with TRBJ1-4; no firm D call. Germline CDR1 and CDR2: GTSNPN and SVGIG (reference sequence). The CDR3 has 13 residues. V was pared by 4 bases and J by 4 bases, with 10 bases between. CDR3 protein: CAWKPENNEKLFF. For the CDR3, the DNA is TGTGCCTGGAAGCCGGAGAATAATGAAAAACTGTTTTTT.

The chain combines TRBV27 with TRBJ1-6, with D uncertain. The CDR3 has 12 residues. The germline V and J ends were trimmed by 0 bases and 16 bases, with 10 bases remaining between them. Germline-derived CDR1 and CDR2 are MNHEY and SMNVEV (reference sequence). In DNA form, the CDR3 reads TGTGCCAGCAGTTTATCGCCAGGCCCACTCCACTTT. This sequence encodes CASSLSPGPLHF.

The V call is TRBV28, the J call TRBJ1-6, with TRBD1 matching over 7 bases. The CDR3 has 15 residues. J was trimmed by 6 bases and V by 4 bases; bases with no gene match: 6. The V gene's germline CDR1 is MDHEN and CDR2 SYDVKM. In nucleotides, the CDR3 is TGTGCCAGCAGTTCTTTCAGGGGGAGTAATTCACCCCTCCACTTT. This translates into CASSSFRGSNSPLHF.

The J gene is TRBJ2-1, the V gene TRBV4-1, with TRBD2 matching over 13 bases. V shed 3 bases, J shed 7 bases, and the junction held 6 bases outside the gene matches. This CDR3 is built from 16 residues. The germline gives CDR1 MGHRA, CDR2 YSYEKL. The CDR3 sequence is CASSHRGTSGTNEQFF. CDR3 sequence (DNA): TGCGCCAGCAGCCATCGGGGGACTAGCGGGACTAATGAGCAGTTCTTC.

This clone has more than one count but fewer than ten. This chain joins TRBV15 and TRBJ2-7; 10 nucleotides match TRBD1. CDR1 is LNHNV and CDR2 is YYDKDF in the germline V gene (reference sequence). Germline trimming cut 3 bases from V and 5 bases from J; bases unmatched to any gene: 10. The CDR3 runs 16 residues. CDR3 region: CATSSGTGEVRHEQYF. Here the CDR3 DNA reads TGTGCCACCAGCAGCGGGACAGGGGAGGTTAGGCACGAGCAGTACTTC.

Only a few counts were recorded for this clone. The rearrangement joins TRBV7-3 to TRBJ2-1; possibly TRBD2 for D (6 bases). The CDR3 has 13 residues. The V and J ends lost 0 bases and 16 bases respectively, with 16 bases between them. Germline V lookup: CDR1 SGHTA, CDR2 FQGTGA. The CDR3 bases are TGTGCCAGCAGCTTAACGCCCCGGGAGAAGTGTTTCTTC. It yields the protein CASSLTPREKCFF.

The chain uses TRBV2 and TRBJ1-5; perhaps TRBD1 as D (6 bases). The CDR3 sequence is 14 residues long. The V end was cut by 9 bases, the J end by 2 bases, with 14 bases between. Germline loops: CDR1 SNHLY, CDR2 FYNNEI. The CDR3 loop is CARGGTTGNQPQHF. The CDR3 DNA reads TGTGCCAGAGGGGGGACAACCGGCAATCAGCCCCAGCATTTT.

V usage is TRBV6-5 and J usage is TRBJ2-7; the match to TRBD1 covers 8 bases. V lost 4 bases to trimming and J lost 0 bases; unmatched junction nucleotides: 5. Germline V lookup: CDR1 MNHEY, CDR2 SVGAGI. The length of the CDR3 is 15 residues. The CDR3, as DNA: TGTGCCAGCAGTTCCCGTGGACAGGGCTCCTACGAGCAGTACTTC. Amino acids: CASSSRGQGSYEQYF.

The count of this clone is one. J is TRBJ2-3 and V is TRBV7-9, with TRBD1 matching 7 bases. Trimming cost V 0 bases and J 5 bases; bases outside gene matches: 5. Germline V gene lookup returns CDR1 SEHNR and CDR2 FQNEAQ (reference sequence). The length of the CDR3 is 15 residues. Here the CDR3 reads CASSLADRQGDTQYF. The CDR3 DNA sequence: TGTGCCAGCAGCTTAGCGGACAGGCAAGGAGATACGCAGTATTTT.

V and J are TRBV27 and TRBJ1-2, with TRBD1 matching over 9 bases. Germline CDR1 MNHEY, CDR2 SMNVEV (reference sequence). This CDR3 comprises 14 residues. Unmatched junction bases numbered 11, after V lost 6 bases and J lost 9 bases. CDR3 region: CASRQGAISTSYTF. The CDR3 DNA follows: TGTGCCAGCAGACAGGGGGCAATAAGTACGAGCTACACCTTC.

The chain combines TRBV4-2 with TRBJ1-5; 7 positions agree with TRBD1. CDR1 is LGHNA, CDR2 YNFKEQ, per germline. V shed 0 bases and J 7 bases; nucleotides not matched to a gene: 12. The CDR3 totals 17 residues. The DNA of the CDR3 is TGTGCCAGCAGCCAAGATTTCAAGCGACAGGGTGGACAGCCCCAGCATTTT. Amino acid sequence: CASSQDFKRQGGQPQHF.

V is TRBV7-3 and J is TRBJ2-5; 10 bases line up with TRBD1. Germline V CDR1 and CDR2: SGHTA, FQGTGA. V lost 0 bases to trimming and J lost 7 bases; unmatched junction nucleotides: 5. The CDR3 runs 15 residues. The CDR3 protein is CASSLTGGQGGTQYF. CDR3 in DNA: TGTGCCAGCAGCTTAACGGGCGGACAGGGGGGGACCCAGTACTTC.

The V and J genes are TRBV19 and TRBJ1-1; weak D call: TRBD1 (5 bases). From germline, CDR1 is LNHDA and CDR2 SQIVND (reference sequence). Trimming removed 5 bases at V and 3 bases at J, with 16 bases between. CDR3 length: 15 amino acids. CDR3 nucleotide sequence: TGTGCCAGTAGTGACCAGGGAAAGGGGCACACTGAAGCTTTCTTT. As protein: CASSDQGKGHTEAFF.

CDR3 bases: TGCGCCAGCAGCCCGGGGACGAACTATGGCTACACCTTC. The encoded protein is CASSPGTNYGYTF. The V call is TRBV5-1, the J call TRBJ1-2; possible D gene TRBD1, 5 bases. CDR3 length: 13 amino acids. CDR1 is SGHRS, CDR2 YFSETQ, per germline. Trimming removed 4 bases from V and 2 bases from J, with 9 bases in between.

The gene calls are TRBV11-1 and TRBJ2-7; D not resolved. This CDR3 contains 11 residues. Per the germline V gene, CDR1 is SGHAT and CDR2 is FQDESV (reference sequence). Trimming removed 5 bases at V and 0 bases at J, with 2 bases between. As DNA, the CDR3 is TGTGCCAGCAGCCCCTCCTACGAGCAGTACTTC. Protein product: CASSPSYEQYF.

V gene TRBV9 combines with J gene TRBJ2-7, with 13 nucleotides matching TRBD2. Germline CDR1 SGDLS, CDR2 YYNGEE. CDR3 length: 15 amino acids. J lost 5 bases, V lost 3 bases, and 5 bases had no gene match. CDR3 bases: TGTGCCAGCAGCGCCGGGACTAGCGGGACGGACGAGCAGTACTTC. Its translation is CASSAGTSGTDEQYF.

The chain recombines TRBV4-3 with TRBJ1-4; D might be TRBD1 (5 bases). Germline V gene lookup returns CDR1 LGHNA and CDR2 YSLEER. V was cut by 0 bases and J by 5 bases, with 7 bases left in between. This CDR3 comprises 14 residues. The CDR3 DNA follows: TGCGCCAGCAGCCAAGATGGGGGGAATGAAAAACTGTTTTTT. Translated: CASSQDGGNEKLFF.

There are a few counts of this clone. CDR3: CASAADNQPQHF. The CDR3 nucleotides are TGTGCCAGCGCGGCAGACAATCAGCCCCAGCATTTT. The J gene is TRBJ1-5, the V gene TRBV2; D gene uncertain. The CDR3 runs to 12 residues. The V end was cut by 8 bases, the J end by 3 bases, with 8 bases between. From germline, CDR1 is SNHLY and CDR2 FYNNEI.

The genes are TRBV5-6 and TRBJ2-1, with a possible D match to TRBD1 (5 bases). V was trimmed by 7 bases and J by 3 bases, leaving 14 bases between them. Germline CDR1 and CDR2: SGHDT and YYEEEE. The CDR3 sequence is 14 residues long. CDR3 sequence: CASRLGPVYNEQFF. The CDR3 bases are TGTGCCAGCCGCCTGGGGCCGGTCTACAATGAGCAGTTCTTC.

J is TRBJ2-7 and V is TRBV15, with 7 bases that match TRBD1. From germline, CDR1 is LNHNV and CDR2 YYDKDF (reference sequence). The V segment lost 3 bases and the J segment 0 bases; nucleotides outside the gene matches: 5. The CDR3 totals 15 residues. The CDR3 is CATSSSGTDSYEQYF. For the CDR3, the DNA is TGTGCCACCAGCAGCTCCGGGACAGACTCCTACGAGCAGTACTTC.

V usage is TRBV12-5 and J usage is TRBJ2-7; no clear D gene. V was clipped by 7 bases and J by 7 bases, with 8 bases between them. Germline CDR1 and CDR2: LGHNT and FRNRAP. The CDR3 totals 10 residues. The CDR3 is CASDSREQYF. The CDR3 region has the DNA TGTGCTAGTGACTCAAGGGAGCAGTACTTC.

The rearrangement links TRBV30 to TRBJ2-3; possibly TRBD2 for D (5 bases). Per germline, CDR1 GTSNPN and CDR2 SVGIG (reference sequence). V lost 8 bases and J 3 bases, leaving 18 bases between the germline ends. The length of the CDR3 is 14 residues. CDR3 sequence: CAALRWGVTDTQYF. The CDR3 nucleotides read TGTGCCGCCCTGAGGTGGGGAGTAACAGATACGCAGTATTTT. Complete variable domain (other parts from reference TRBV30 and TRBJ2-3): SQTIHQWPATLVQPVGSPLSLECTVEGTSNPNLYWYRQAAGRGLQLLFYSVGIGQISSEVPQNLSASRPQDRQFILSSKKLLLSDSGFYLCAALRWGVTDTQYFGPGTRLTVL.

This chain joins TRBV7-2 and TRBJ2-4; TRBD2 agrees at 10 bases. V shed 5 bases and J 6 bases; nucleotides not matched to a gene: 4. In germline, CDR1 is SGHTA, CDR2 FQGNSA. This CDR3 comprises 14 residues. The CDR3 protein is CASSPSGRGNIQYF. DNA of the CDR3: TGTGCCAGCAGCCCTAGCGGGAGAGGAAACATTCAGTACTTC.